The source of this T cell receptor beta chain is a study of T cell responses to AZD1222 COVID-19 vaccine. Study-level points and caveats: The donor group comprised mostly white British people and more females; the analysis possibly underestimated clonal diversity.

Pooling of second doses given at about 4 or about 12 weeks was done. Here immunoSEQ multiplex PCR was the method, and the copy in TCRdb shows in-frame clones only, minus some. The sample lists 110,000 or so clones, more than 70% occurring once. In germline, CDR1 is SGHKS, CDR2 YYEKEE (reference sequence). V was shortened by 3 bases and J by 0 bases, with 13 bases between the two germline ends. This CDR3 has 16 amino acids. Comments on this clone: Its specificity is unknown.

The receptor was isolated from an adult who received the AZD1222 COVID-19 vaccine. The sample in question was peripheral blood, obtained 28 days after the second AZD1222 dose. J is TRBJ1-5 and V is TRBV5-5, with TRBD1 as a possible D gene (5 bases). The chain's CDR3 is CASSSGQTDSNQPQHF. In DNA form, the CDR3 reads TGTGCCAGCAGCTCAGGGCAGACCGATAGCAATCAGCCCCAGCATTTT.